This TCR beta chain was retrieved from a study of OX40 agonist ivuxolimab in advanced cancers. Study-level background: Three dose-escalation patients had partial responses: one with hepatocellular carcinoma and two with cutaneous melanoma.

TCRdb keeps only in-frame clones here, not all; method: immunoSEQ multiplex PCR. The data show some 20,000 clones, with 74% seen just once and 33% held by the top ten. CDR3 length: 14 residues. Trimming took 1 base from V and 8 from J, leaving 13 bases between them. Germline CDR1 reads SGHRS; CDR2 reads YFSETQ. The genes are TRBV5-1 and TRBJ2-1; D uncertain. This TCR was recovered from an adult with an advanced solid tumor such as melanoma, head and neck, liver or kidney cancer. Sample: CD4+ or CD8+ T cells sorted from blood, taken in a trial of the OX40 agonist ivuxolimab. The CDR3 nucleotides read TGCGCCAGCAGCTTGTTGACCGAGGATGATGAGCAGTTCTTC. The encoded protein is CASSLLTEDDEQFF.